These 30 T cell receptor beta chains were all obtained from the same sample, sequenced in a study of T-cell reconstitution after alpha-beta-depleted transplantation in children. The library targeted TCRbeta and was prepared with unique molecular identifiers. TCRdb reanalysed the PCR reads using MiXCR and keeps one entry per CDR3 protein. The sample shows 200,000 to 250,000 distinct CDR3 sequences, 8.2% of them seen only once. This specimen was PBMCs, mostly from graft donor cells, taken 180 days after TCRalphabeta/CD19-depleted stem cell transplant. Receptors were obtained from a male patient aged 10 to 17 who had a stem cell transplant for acute lymphoblastic leukemia, so the T cells may come from the graft donor.

In its sample, this clonotype was seen many times. The chain recombines TRBV28 with TRBJ2-7; the D gene is possibly TRBD2 (5 bases). Trimming cost V 6 bases and J 0 bases, with 15 bases left between them. Germline-derived CDR1 and CDR2 are MDHEN and SYDVKM. This CDR3 region has 15 residues. This CDR3 reads CASSRPSTNSYEQYF. CDR3 nucleotide sequence: TGTGCCAGCAGCCGTCCTAGCACGAACTCCTACGAGCAGTACTTC. Full variable domain (missing parts from reference TRBV28 and TRBJ2-7): DVKVTQSSRYLVKRTGEKVFLECVQDMDHENMFWYRQDPGLGLRLIYFSYDVKMKEKGDIPEGYSVSREKKERFSLILESASTNQTSMYLCASSRPSTNSYEQYFGPGTRLTVT.

This clonotype was found many times. Written as DNA, the CDR3 is TGTGCCCGGAAGGCCAATACGCAGTATTTT. Amino acids: CARKANTQYF. This chain uses TRBV2 with TRBJ2-3, with D uncertain. Germline CDR1 is SNHLY and CDR2 is FYNNEI. Trimming removed 11 bases at V and 7 bases at J, with 10 bases between. The CDR3 loop spans 10 amino acids.

This clonotype was counted a few times. The chain links TRBV4-1 to TRBJ2-2, with D possibly being TRBD2 (6 bases). Germline loops: CDR1 MGHRA, CDR2 YSYEKL. There are 17 residues in the CDR3. V was cut by 0 bases and J by 0 bases, with 11 bases left in between. The CDR3: CASSQDGGLPNTGELFF. The DNA for the CDR3 is TGCGCCAGCAGCCAAGATGGGGGACTCCCGAACACCGGGGAGCTGTTTTTT.

This clonotype was counted between two and nine times. Sequence at one end of the junction differs from germline and may be a read error. The J gene is TRBJ2-2, the V gene TRBV20-1, with TRBD2 matching 10 bases. CDR3 size: 16 residues. Germline lookup yields CDR1 DFQATT and CDR2 SNEGSKA (reference sequence). The CDR3 region is CCAWLAGARGTGELFF. The CDR3 nucleotides read TGCTGTGCTTGGCTAGCGGGGGCCAGGGGCACCGGGGAGCTGTTTTTT.

The chain joins TRBV9 to TRBJ2-7; tentatively, D is TRBD2 (6 bases). CDR1 and CDR2 (germline): SGDLS, YYNGEE. V lost 3 bases and J 3 bases, leaving 28 bases between the germline ends. This CDR3 is built from 19 residues. CDR3 residues: CASSESGLTRRRRCYEQYF. The CDR3 coding sequence is TGTGCCAGCAGCGAATCGGGACTTACTCGCCGTCGGCGGTGCTACGAGCAGTACTTC.

This clonotype was picked up many times. J is TRBJ2-1 and V is TRBV7-9; the D is unclear. Looked up from germline, CDR1 is SEHNR and CDR2 is FQNEAQ (reference sequence). V gave up 0 bases and J gave up 5 bases, with 2 bases separating them. This CDR3 comprises 12 residues. DNA of the CDR3: TGTGCCAGCAGCTTAGCGGACAATGAGCAGTTCTTC. This translates into CASSLADNEQFF.

The table lists this clonotype with many counts. The chain has TRBV2 and TRBJ1-2, with a weak D call TRBD1 (5 bases). The CDR3 totals 10 residues. V was pared by 7 bases and J by 10 bases, with 10 bases between. Germline V gives CDR1 SNHLY, CDR2 FYNNEI. The CDR3 DNA is TGTGCCAGCAAGGGACGGCACTACACCTTC. It yields the protein CASKGRHYTF.

This clonotype has a count of ten or more. V gene TRBV6-5 combines with J gene TRBJ2-5; unclear D gene. Trimming stripped 0 bases from V and 7 bases from J, with 9 bases between. CDR3 size: 13 residues. CDR1 and CDR2 from the germline V gene are MNHEY and SVGAGI. The CDR3: CASSYSSYGTQYF. The CDR3 bases are TGTGCCAGCAGTTACTCGTCGTACGGGACCCAGTACTTC.

This clonotype was seen ten or more times. This chain connects TRBV12-3 or TRBV12-4 to TRBJ1-1, with D possibly being TRBD1 (5 bases). The CDR3 extends over 15 amino acids. Trimming removed 1 base from V and 5 bases from J, with 14 bases in between. The CDR3 bases are TGTGCCAGCAGTTTAGGTGGGGGGGGGAGTACTGAAGCTTTCTTT. Its protein product is CASSLGGGGSTEAFF.

Points on this clonotype: A much larger clone differs by one base, so this may be a read error. The rearrangement uses TRBV3-1 and TRBJ2-5; 9 nucleotides match TRBD1. The CDR3 extends over 15 amino acids. Germline V gives CDR1 LGHDT, CDR2 YNNKEL (reference sequence). J was trimmed by 5 bases and V by 2 bases; bases with no gene match: 6. CDR3 in amino acids: CASSQRGTGRETQYF. CDR3 DNA: TGTGCCAGCAGCCAACGTGGGACAGGGCGGGAGACCCAGTACTTC.

There are many counts of this clonotype. The chain links TRBV28 to TRBJ2-1, with 8 positions matching TRBD2. The length of the CDR3 is 15 residues. V lost 10 bases and J lost 8; bases outside the gene matches: 16. From germline, CDR1 is MDHEN and CDR2 SYDVKM. Written as DNA, the CDR3 is TGTGCCATCAAACGGGGGGGGGCACTAACCGATGAGCAGTTCTTC. Translation gives CAIKRGGALTDEQFF.

This clonotype showed up many times. The chain links TRBV6-2 or TRBV6-3 to TRBJ2-6; D may be TRBD1 (5 bases). V was shortened by 2 bases and J by 3 bases, with 14 bases between the two germline ends. This CDR3 comprises 17 residues. From germline, CDR1 is MNHEY and CDR2 SVGEGT. DNA for the CDR3: TGTGCCAGCAGTTACCGTACAGGATATCGTGGGGCCAACGTCCTGACTTTC. Translated: CASSYRTGYRGANVLTF.

There are many counts of this clonotype. V gene TRBV12-3 or TRBV12-4 combines with J gene TRBJ1-5; D remains ambiguous. V gave up 3 bases and J gave up 1 base, with 13 bases separating them. The CDR3 totals 16 residues. CDR3 region: CASSLGRVGSNQPQHF. As DNA, the CDR3 is TGTGCCAGCAGTTTGGGAAGGGTGGGGAGCAATCAGCCCCAGCATTTT.

This clonotype was detected only a few times. This sequence joins TRBV6-1 and TRBJ2-1, with D uncertain. The CDR3 sequence is 17 residues long. The V gene lost 6 bases and the J gene lost 6 bases, with 24 bases spanning the gap. Per germline, CDR1 MNHNS and CDR2 SASEGT. The CDR3 bases are TGTGCCAGCAGACTTTACCCGGACCCATCTGAGTCCAATGAGCAGTTCTTC. Its protein is CASRLYPDPSESNEQFF.

This clonotype was found many times. This rearrangement joins TRBV12-3 or TRBV12-4 to TRBJ2-5; D could derive from TRBD1 or TRBD2 (6 bases each). The V end was cut by 4 bases, the J end by 0 bases, with 21 bases between. The CDR3 sequence is 18 residues long. The DNA for the CDR3 is TGTGCCAGCAGTTGGGACTCAGGACAGACTATTTACCAAGAGACCCAGTACTTC. Its translation is CASSWDSGQTIYQETQYF.

A note on this clonotype: This may be a read error: a much more frequent sequence differs by one nucleotide. V is TRBV12-3 or TRBV12-4 and J is TRBJ1-5; 7 positions match TRBD1. CDR3 length equals 13 residues. CDR3 loop: CASNHRGGQPQRF. The CDR3 nucleotides are TGTGCCAGCAATCACAGGGGTGGGCAGCCCCAGCGTTTT.

This clonotype was recorded many times. The chain combines TRBV28 with TRBJ2-7; 9 bases map to TRBD2. V trimming: 0 bases; J trimming: 1 base; junction bases outside the gene matches: 7. CDR1 and CDR2 (germline): MDHEN, SYDVKM. CDR3 length equals 17 residues. CDR3 loop: CASSLWGGGLASYEQYF. The DNA of the CDR3 is TGTGCCAGCAGTTTATGGGGCGGGGGACTAGCTTCCTACGAGCAGTACTTC.

In this sample, this clonotype turned up many times. The chain uses TRBV5-1 and TRBJ1-2, with TRBD1 identical over 8 bases. This CDR3 comprises 14 residues. V dropped 4 bases and J dropped 3; count of bases not matched to a gene: 5. CDR1 is SGHRS and CDR2 is YFSETQ in the germline V gene. The CDR3 bases are TGCGCCAGCAGCATCCGACAGGGGTACTATGGCTACACCTTC. Translated: CASSIRQGYYGYTF.

Points on this clonotype: A much larger clone lies a single base off, so this may be a read error. The genes are TRBV7-3 and TRBJ1-1, with 10 bases aligning to TRBD1. The CDR3 loop spans 14 amino acids. Germline V gene sequence: CDR1 SGHTA, CDR2 FQGTGA. The DNA of the CDR3 is TGTGCCTGCAGCTTCGGACAGGGGGACACTGAAGTTTTCTTT. Encoded protein: CACSFGQGDTEVFF.

This clonotype appeared many times. V is TRBV7-2 and J is TRBJ2-7; D perhaps matches TRBD2 (6 bases). CDR3 length: 17 residues. V was cut by 6 bases and J by 0 bases, with 21 bases left in between. CDR1 and CDR2 (germline): SGHTA, FQGNSA. The CDR3 nucleotides read TGTGCCAGCAGTCGCTCCGGCCGGGCGGGACCCTCCTACGAGCAGTACTTC. It is translated as CASSRSGRAGPSYEQYF.

About this clonotype itself: This could be a read error, since a much larger clone is one nucleotide away. V usage is TRBV19 and J usage is TRBJ1-2, with D unresolved. The CDR3 totals 14 residues. Trimming shortened V by 7 bases and J by 4 bases, and 16 bases separated the two germline ends. Germline V gives CDR1 LNHDA, CDR2 SQIVND (reference sequence). CDR3 bases: TGTGCCAGTACCACTGCGGGAAAGTTCTATGGCTACACCTTC. Residues: CASTTAGKFYGYTF.

This clonotype was counted ten times or more. The V gene is TRBV12-3 or TRBV12-4, the J gene TRBJ2-5; D not certain. This CDR3 contains 14 residues. Deletions cut 8 bases from V and 2 bases from J, with 15 bases between. This CDR3 reads CASSILALQETQYF. The CDR3 region has the DNA TGTGCCAGCTCAATATTGGCGCTACAAGAGACCCAGTACTTC.

At least ten counts were recorded for this clonotype. V is TRBV7-8 and J is TRBJ2-1, with a weak D call TRBD2 (5 bases). Trimming took 5 bases from V and 10 from J, leaving 15 bases between them. Germline values: CDR1 SGHVS, CDR2 FQNEAQ. There are 13 residues in the CDR3. CDR3 DNA sequence: TGTGCCAGCAGCCATTTGGACTTTGGCGAGCAGTTCTTC. Translated: CASSHLDFGEQFF.

This clonotype was seen only a few times. V and J are TRBV29-1 and TRBJ2-1; 14 positions agree with TRBD2. Germline loops: CDR1 SQVTM, CDR2 ANQGSEA. CDR3 length equals 16 residues. The V and J ends lost 0 bases and 10 bases, in that order; junction bases with no gene match: 8. The CDR3 region has the DNA TGCAGCGTTGAAGACCGGGGACTAGCGGGGGCCGGGGAGCAGTTCTTC. The encoded protein is CSVEDRGLAGAGEQFF.

V usage is TRBV6-1 and J usage is TRBJ1-2; D may be TRBD1 (6 bases). CDR3 length equals 15 residues. The germline gives CDR1 MNHNS, CDR2 SASEGT. Trimming left V 5 bases short and J 1 base short, with 14 bases between. The CDR3 is CASSWRGAINYGYTF. In DNA, the CDR3 is TGTGCCAGCAGTTGGCGGGGGGCCATTAACTATGGCTACACCTTC.

This clonotype was counted ten times or more. V is TRBV5-1 and J is TRBJ2-7; tentatively, D is TRBD2 (6 bases). CDR3 length equals 14 residues. Germline V gene data show CDR1 as SGHRS and CDR2 as YFSETQ. The V end was cut by 4 bases, the J end by 6 bases, with 17 bases between. CDR3 coding DNA: TGCGCCAGCAGCCCTGGCTGGGACGGGGGCGAGCAGTACTTC. It translates to CASSPGWDGGEQYF.

The chain couples TRBV6-5 to TRBJ2-5; tentatively, D is TRBD1 or TRBD2 (5 bases each). Germline V gives CDR1 MNHEY, CDR2 SVGAGI. Trimming removed 6 bases from V and 5 bases from J, with 13 bases in between. The CDR3 loop spans 13 amino acids. CDR3 DNA: TGTGCCAGCAGCCCGCCAGGGAGTGAGACCCAGTACTTC. Protein: CASSPPGSETQYF.

Notes on this clonotype: A much more abundant neighbour one base away suggests this may be a read error. CDR3 nucleotides: TGCAGTGCTCCCCCATCCGGGGCTGGGGCCAACGTCCTGACTTTC. Translation gives CSAPPSGAGANVLTF. The chain recombines TRBV20-1 with TRBJ2-6; tentatively, D is TRBD2 (5 bases). CDR1 and CDR2 (germline): DFQATT, SNEGSKA (reference sequence). The ends were cut back, 5 bases at V and 2 bases at J, with 13 bases in the middle. The CDR3 has 15 residues.

As concerns this clonotype: The junction departs from the called germline gene at one end, perhaps through a read error. The chain combines TRBV12-3 or TRBV12-4 with TRBJ2-1; D may be TRBD2 (5 bases). CDR3 length: 18 residues. The chain's CDR3 is CTSSLEEGTSGSDNEQFF. The CDR3 region has the DNA TGTACCAGCAGTTTAGAAGAGGGCACTAGTGGGAGTGACAATGAGCAGTTCTTC.

This clonotype was observed a few times. This may arise from a read error, as a much more abundant clone is one base away. The rearrangement links TRBV29-1 to TRBJ2-5; D is possibly TRBD1 (5 bases). CDR3 size: 15 residues. The germline V gene has CDR1 SQVTM and CDR2 ANQGSEA. V lost 4 bases and J lost 5, with 20 bases in between. In nucleotides, the CDR3 is TGCAGCGTTGTATTGTTGGGCAGGGTGGGGGAGACCCAGTACTTC. This codes for CSVVLLGRVGETQYF.